This entry lists 15 T cell receptor beta chains sequenced from one sample in a study of identifying expanded T cells in peripheral blood. TCRdb keeps only in-frame clones here, not all; method: immunoSEQ multiplex PCR. Of 70,000 or so clones listed, roughly nine tenths are singletons. Sequencing was performed on blood. These receptors came from a person aged 18 to 70 in good health.

The CDR3 sequence: CASSTTGGDYGYTF. The CDR3 coding sequence is TGTGCCAGCAGTACGACAGGGGGCGACTATGGCTACACCTTC. V usage is TRBV28 and J usage is TRBJ1-2; TRBD1 agrees at 10 bases. J lost 3 bases, V lost 5 bases, and 3 bases had no gene match. The germline V gene encodes CDR1 MDHEN and CDR2 SYDVKM. This CDR3 spans 14 amino acids.

The rearrangement links TRBV19 to TRBJ2-7, with 8 bases lining up with TRBD1. After removal of 4 bases from V and 0 bases from J, the junction contained 2 bases not matched to a gene. The CDR3 has 14 amino acids. CDR1 LNHDA and CDR2 SQIVND come from the germline V gene (reference sequence). The CDR3 reads CASSRDRSSYEQYF. The CDR3 coding sequence is TGTGCCAGTAGTAGGGACAGGAGCTCCTACGAGCAGTACTTC. Together with reference TRBV19 and TRBJ2-7, the CDR3 gives the full variable domain: DGGITQSPKYLFRKEGQNVTLSCEQNLNHDAMYWYRQDPGQGLRLIYYSQIVNDFQKGDIAEGYSVSREKKESFPLTVTSAQKNPTAFYLCASSRDRSSYEQYFGPGTRLTVT.

The chain uses TRBV14 and TRBJ2-2; D remains ambiguous. The CDR3 runs 13 residues. The V gene lost 4 bases and the J gene lost 4 bases, with 7 bases spanning the gap. In germline, CDR1 is SGHDN, CDR2 FVKESK. As DNA, the CDR3 is TGTGCCAGCAGCCCTCCGACCACCGGGGAGCTGTTTTTT. It encodes CASSPPTTGELFF.

The rearrangement uses TRBV9 and TRBJ1-3, with no clear D. In germline, CDR1 is SGDLS, CDR2 YYNGEE. There are 16 residues in the CDR3. V lost 0 bases to trimming and J lost 1 base, with 11 bases between them. DNA for the CDR3: TGTGCCAGCAGCGTAGAGGGCAGAGGGTCTGGAAACACCATATATTTT. Translation: CASSVEGRGSGNTIYF. Full variable domain (remainder filled in from reference TRBV9 and TRBJ1-3): DSGVTQTPKHLITATGQRVTLRCSPRSGDLSVYWYQQSLDQGLQFLIQYYNGEERAKGNILERFSAQQFPDLHSELNLSSLELGDSALYFCASSVEGRGSGNTIYFGEGSWLTVV.

The chain has TRBV7-9 and TRBJ2-6; D gene unclear. Per the germline V gene, CDR1 is SEHNR and CDR2 is FQNEAQ (reference sequence). Trimming cost V 3 bases and J 0 bases, with 9 bases left between them. The CDR3 extends over 16 amino acids. The CDR3 sequence is CASSLAGYSGANVLTF. CDR3 DNA sequence: TGTGCCAGCAGCTTGGCCGGGTACTCTGGGGCCAACGTCCTGACTTTC.

The chain carries TRBV2 and TRBJ2-7; 7 bases align to TRBD2. With V trimmed by 7 bases and J by 3 bases, 12 bases remained unmatched. The CDR3 is 15 residues long. From germline, CDR1 is SNHLY and CDR2 FYNNEI. The CDR3 sequence: CASNRRRETYYEQYF. The CDR3 DNA follows: TGTGCCAGCAACCGTAGGCGGGAGACCTACTACGAGCAGTACTTC.

This clone has a handful of counts. This chain uses TRBV29-1 with TRBJ1-1, with D unresolved. The CDR3 length is 13 residues. V was pared by 1 base and J by 1 base, with 7 bases between. The germline gives CDR1 SQVTM, CDR2 ANQGSEA. The CDR3 nucleotides are TGCAGCGTTGAAGGGGGAGGGAACACTGAAGCTTTCTTT. Protein: CSVEGGGNTEAFF.

V gene TRBV28 combines with J gene TRBJ2-1; TRBD2 agrees at 11 bases. With 3 bases clipped from V and 5 bases from J, the junction kept 9 bases outside the gene matches. The CDR3 is 17 amino acids. Looked up from germline, CDR1 is MDHEN and CDR2 is SYDVKM. CDR3 DNA: TGTGCCAGCAGTTTTGTGGCTAGCGGGGGGCTCGACAATGAGCAGTTCTTC. Residues: CASSFVASGGLDNEQFF.

The chain carries TRBV2 and TRBJ2-5, with no clear D. This CDR3 is 13 amino acids long. Deletions cut 2 bases from V and 2 bases from J, with 6 bases between. The germline V gene has CDR1 SNHLY and CDR2 FYNNEI. This CDR3 reads CASSEQQQETQYF. The CDR3 nucleotides read TGTGCCAGCAGTGAACAGCAGCAAGAGACCCAGTACTTC.

This chain joins TRBV7-2 and TRBJ2-6; TRBD1 matches at 8 bases. This CDR3 spans 14 amino acids. The V gene's germline CDR1 is SGHTA and CDR2 FQGNSA. Trimming removed 4 bases from V and 13 bases from J; junction bases left unmatched: 9. CDR3 nucleotide sequence: TGTGCCAGCAGCTCACGGACAGGGCCGCGGGTCCTGACTTTC. Protein sequence: CASSSRTGPRVLTF.

This clone occurred once. V gene TRBV27 combines with J gene TRBJ1-5; 7 bases map to TRBD1. Germline V gene lookup returns CDR1 MNHEY and CDR2 SMNVEV (reference sequence). The V segment lost 4 bases and the J segment 4 bases; nucleotides outside the gene matches: 13. The CDR3 is 17 amino acids. The CDR3: CASSSRDSISSNQPQHF. CDR3 sequence (DNA): TGTGCCAGCAGTTCCAGGGACAGCATCTCATCAAATCAGCCCCAGCATTTT.

J is TRBJ2-2 and V is TRBV7-9; no firm D call. The CDR3 has 14 residues. V lost 5 bases and J 5 bases, leaving 12 bases between the germline ends. Germline V gives CDR1 SEHNR, CDR2 FQNEAQ (reference sequence). The CDR3 region has the DNA TGTGCCAGCAGCCTCGGATGGGGTACCGGGGAGCTGTTTTTT. It is translated as CASSLGWGTGELFF.

The V gene is TRBV5-4, the J gene TRBJ1-3, with 10 positions matching TRBD1. V shed 0 bases and J 7 bases; nucleotides not matched to a gene: 4. CDR1 is SGHNT and CDR2 is YYREEE in the germline V gene (reference sequence). CDR3 length: 15 residues. In DNA form, the CDR3 reads TGTGCCAGCAGCTTGGGGGGGACAGGGGAGAACACCATATATTTT. Translation gives CASSLGGTGENTIYF.

The DNA for the CDR3 is TGCGCCAGCAGCTATCTTAGCGGGGGGGCCTACAATGAGCAGTTCTTC. It codes for CASSYLSGGAYNEQFF. The chain carries TRBV5-1 and TRBJ2-1, with 11 bases that match TRBD2. CDR3 length: 16 residues. Germline values: CDR1 SGHRS, CDR2 YFSETQ. Trimming at V came to 3 bases and at J to 2 bases, leaving 4 bases not matched to a gene.

The chain couples TRBV9 to TRBJ2-3; TRBD2 is a possible D gene (5 bases). V was cut by 3 bases and J by 1 base, with 18 bases left in between. Germline CDR1 reads SGDLS; CDR2 reads YYNGEE. The CDR3 consists of 17 residues. The CDR3 DNA is TGTGCCAGCAGCGCCCCGCGAGAGGGAGTAGGCACAGATACGCAGTATTTT. This codes for CASSAPREGVGTDTQYF.